This TCR beta chain was documented in a study of human T cells and chemical hapten exposure (dated by TCRdb to the early 2020s). Background on the whole study: For sensitization, 2% DPC in acetone was applied to a roughly 2 cm by roughly 2 cm area of upper inner arm skin. Blood for TCR sequencing was provided by twenty-nine alopecia patients at one to four time points (pre-sensitization, 2, 6 and 24 weeks). Blood was sampled from patients pre-sensitization (week 0) and at 2, 6 and about 24 weeks after DPC sensitization. Peripheral blood TCR repertoire changes were tracked in vivo in alopecia patients during primary and secondary sensitization to the hapten diphenylcyclopropenone (DPC). Libraries were pooled for sequencing, and variation in per-sample TCR yields was attributed mainly to small differences in library volumes within the pool. Throughout the study period of about 22 weeks, patients also received therapeutic DPC doses to the scalp every week. The mostly female patient cohort included alopecia areata with under or over 50% scalp involvement, alopecia totalis and alopecia universalis. Patch testing on the upper back used Finn chambers containing 0.01% DPC, with scoring done after 6 days according to International Contact Dermatitis Research Group standards.

Preparation of the library involved RACE. Sequenced on a NextSeq 500. During library preparation, unique molecular identifiers were attached to individual cDNA molecules so that TCRs could be counted in a quantitative, reproducible way. From each blood RNA sample, both TCR alpha and TCR beta chains were sequenced. The paper's data handling went like this. A median of roughly 99,000 TCRs per sample was observed, with a range of about 23,224 to 750,000. The Decombinator software suite was used to annotate the V, J and CDR3 of the TCR reads. To make PS versus PT1 abundance plots, every sample was subsampled to the same number of TCRs (28,000). Expanded TCRs were defined as absent before sensitization and observed at least eight times at the 2-week time point. The raw public data were reprocessed by TCRdb itself: fastp quality trimming at Q25, MiXCR clonotype calling, in-frame beta chains only. Each entry is one CDR3 protein sequence, shown with its most common DNA and genes. TCRdb's processing, not the authors' own work, is the source of the V and J calls. This sample comprises about 70,000 distinct CDR3 sequences, about a tenth of them detected only once. Clones ranked in the top ten supply roughly 5% of the sample.

This clonotype was observed a few times. Its specific antigen is unknown. One base away there is no much larger clone; base qualities are not given. The CDR3 numbers 18 residues from cysteine through phenylalanine. Only the CDR3 region is kept as DNA, spanning 54 bases read in frame from base 1. The germline V gene (reference sequence) gives CDR1 as MNHEY and CDR2 as SMNVEV. Relative to germline, V is 6 bases shorter and J is 3 bases shorter, with 26 bases between their ends. The sample's time point label, decoded: pre-sensitization, week 0. The intended sense of this specimen's treatment or condition label: therapeutic diphenylcyclopropenone sensitization with weekly scalp DPC. Blood at each patch-test visit was drawn before the patch test was applied. Patients were considered eligible if aged 18 to 70, diagnosed with alopecia and deemed suitable for DPC therapy, and patients were excluded if pregnant. Unfractionated whole blood was collected in Tempus Blood RNA tubes, and total RNA was extracted from that blood.

On the study overall, not on this receptor specifically: Repeated subsampling changed both the strength of the expansion versus patch-test correlation and the threshold at which the correlation became significant. Because all patients had alopecia, a presumed autoimmune disease, the immune response of the patients might differ from that of healthy individuals. Expanded TCRs formed significantly more large CDR3 similarity clusters than pre-sensitization or healthy control sets, consistent with antigen-driven responses. The number of PT1 expanded TCRs positively correlated with patch test score, significant at thresholds 8, 16 and 32 but not 4. DPC sensitization did not change how many TCRs were above 1 in 1000 frequency, and no evidence was found of alterations in global repertoire structure.

Rearrangement joined TRBV27 to TRBJ1-1; TRBD1 could be the D gene, as 6 bases match. The source material was whole blood, sampled in connection with sensitization to the hapten diphenylcyclopropenone (DPC). The sequence was collected from a woman aged 50 to 60 with alopecia areata. Some clones in this sample may be carry-over from other donors' samples. The CDR3 region reads CASSFIGTKGGKDTEAFF. The sequenced DNA is TGTGCCAGCAGCTTCATAGGGACGAAGGGGGGAAAAGACACTGAAGCTTTCTTT.